This T cell receptor beta chain was sequenced in a study of graft-versus-host responses after intestinal transplantation. Study outcomes and limitations: Allograft clonal ratios (graft-versus-host to host-versus-graft) were high in patients who had graft-donor T cell macrochimerism. Recipient marrow contained GvH clones, some of which appeared first in ileum or blood. Levels of circulating GvH clones at their peak were associated with early post-transplant HvG declines.

This clone came up a few times. The antigen remains unidentified. V was pared by 4 bases and J by 3 bases, with 16 bases between. Germline V gene data show CDR1 as MDHEN and CDR2 as SYDVKM. The CDR3 loop spans 16 amino acids. Sequencing was performed with immunoSEQ multiplex PCR; in TCRdb, only in-frame clones are kept and a portion is missing. The top ten clones hold under 2.5% of a sample with roughly 40,000 clones, roughly nine tenths of them seen once. This receptor was identified in a human patient who received an intestinal transplant, so some T cells may come from the graft donor. The chain uses TRBV28 and TRBJ1-5, with a possible D match to TRBD1 (6 bases). The sequences come from PBMCs, collected around 320 days after intestinal transplant. The CDR3 is CASSSGVGFSNQPQHF. CDR3 coding DNA: TGTGCCAGCAGTTCAGGGGTAGGGTTTTCCAATCAGCCCCAGCATTTT.